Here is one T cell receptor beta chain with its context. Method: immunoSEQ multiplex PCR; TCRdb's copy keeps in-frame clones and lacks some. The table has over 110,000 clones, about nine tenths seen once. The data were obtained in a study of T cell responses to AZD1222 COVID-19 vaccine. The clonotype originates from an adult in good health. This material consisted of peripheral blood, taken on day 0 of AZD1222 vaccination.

The CDR3, as DNA: TGTGCCAGCAGCGTATCTGGGGTCGGAAACACCGGGGAGCTGTTTTTT. Its protein is CASSVSGVGNTGELFF. The chain has TRBV9 and TRBJ2-2, with D uncertain. V lost 1 base and J 2 bases, leaving 12 bases between the germline ends. The CDR3 consists of 16 residues. Germline CDR1 SGDLS, CDR2 YYNGEE.